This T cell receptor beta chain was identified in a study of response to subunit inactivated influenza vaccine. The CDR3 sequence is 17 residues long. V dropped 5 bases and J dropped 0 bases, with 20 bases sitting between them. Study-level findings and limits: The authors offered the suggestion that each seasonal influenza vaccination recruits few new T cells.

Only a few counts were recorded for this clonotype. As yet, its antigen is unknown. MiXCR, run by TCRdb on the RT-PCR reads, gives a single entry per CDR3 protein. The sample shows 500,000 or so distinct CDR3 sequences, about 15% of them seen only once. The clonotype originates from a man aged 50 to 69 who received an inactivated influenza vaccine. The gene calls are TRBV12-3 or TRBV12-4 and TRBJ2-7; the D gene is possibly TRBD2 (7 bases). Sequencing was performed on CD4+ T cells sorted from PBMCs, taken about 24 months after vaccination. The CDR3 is CASSPIMGGGSSYEQYF. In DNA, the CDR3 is TGTGCCAGCAGTCCAATAATGGGAGGGGGGAGCTCCTACGAGCAGTACTTC.